This T cell receptor beta chain came from a study of identical twins. The study's findings and limits: Less excess twin sharing appeared in beta out-of-frame sequences.

A few counts support this clonotype. The antigen is unknown. TCRdb reprocessed the 5' RACE reads via MiXCR and lists one record per CDR3 protein. Found here are about 890,000 distinct CDR3 sequences, around an eighth of them singletons; the top ten hold around 1.6%. V was trimmed by 6 bases and J by 0 bases, leaving 15 bases between them. The CDR3 spans 17 residues. Germline V gene data show CDR1 as LGHNA and CDR2 as YNFKEQ. The same specimen was also included in a second study, on yellow fever vaccine responses in identical twins.

This receptor was taken from a woman in her late teens or twenties in good health. The specimen sequenced was PBMCs. The chain has TRBV4-2 and TRBJ1-6, with D hard to call. The CDR3 here is CASSPKDAASYNSPLHF. DNA for the CDR3: TGTGCCAGCAGTCCAAAGGACGCTGCCTCCTATAATTCACCCCTCCACTTT.